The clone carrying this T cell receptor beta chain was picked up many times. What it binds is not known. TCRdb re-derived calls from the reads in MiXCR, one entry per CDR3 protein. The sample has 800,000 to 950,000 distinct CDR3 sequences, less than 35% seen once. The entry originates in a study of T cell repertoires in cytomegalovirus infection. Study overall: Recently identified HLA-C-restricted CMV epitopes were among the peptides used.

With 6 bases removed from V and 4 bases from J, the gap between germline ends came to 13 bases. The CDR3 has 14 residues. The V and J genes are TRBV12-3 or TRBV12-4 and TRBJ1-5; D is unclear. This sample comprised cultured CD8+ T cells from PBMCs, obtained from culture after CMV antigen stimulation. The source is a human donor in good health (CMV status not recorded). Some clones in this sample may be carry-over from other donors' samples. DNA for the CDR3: TGTGCCAGCAGCCACCGGACGGTTAATCAGCCCCAGCATTTT. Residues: CASSHRTVNQPQHF.